This T cell receptor (beta chain) was documented in a study of blood T cell repertoires in COVID-19. At the level of the study: From T cells, B-cell-depleted T cells, or PBMCs came the material, which was cDNA or gDNA.

J gave up 3 bases and V 4 bases, and 2 bases lay outside the gene matches. Germline CDR1 SGHRS, CDR2 YFSETQ. This CDR3 has 13 residues. The protocol was immunoSEQ multiplex PCR, while the TCRdb copy is restricted to in-frame clones and leaves out a portion. The table includes 250,000 to 300,000 clones, 88% detected once. This sequence originates from a young woman with COVID-19, enrolled during active disease. Sequenced: peripheral blood. The chain combines TRBV5-1 with TRBJ2-5; 8 bases map to TRBD1. The CDR3 loop is CASSPTGEETQYF. The DNA of the CDR3 is TGCGCCAGCAGCCCGACAGGGGAAGAGACCCAGTACTTC. Supplemented by reference TRBV5-1 and TRBJ2-5, the full variable domain reads KAGVTQTPRYLIKTRGQQVTLSCSPISGHRSVSWYQQTPGQGLQFLFEYFSETQRNKGNFPGRFSGRQFSNSRSEMNVSTLELGDSALYLCASSPTGEETQYFGPGTRLLVL.